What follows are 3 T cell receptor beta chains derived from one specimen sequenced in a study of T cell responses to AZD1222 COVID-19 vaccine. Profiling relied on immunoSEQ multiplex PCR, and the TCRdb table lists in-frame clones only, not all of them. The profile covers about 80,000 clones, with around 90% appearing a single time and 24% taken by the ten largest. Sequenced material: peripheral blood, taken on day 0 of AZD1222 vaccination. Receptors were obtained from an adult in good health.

The CDR3 sequence: CASSSYFQPQHF. CDR3 bases: TGTGCCAGCAGCTCCTATTTTCAGCCCCAGCATTTT. The chain links TRBV5-8 to TRBJ1-5; D gene ambiguous. V was pared by 3 bases and J by 6 bases, with 7 bases between. This CDR3 spans 12 amino acids. CDR1 and CDR2 (germline): SGHTS, YDEGEE.

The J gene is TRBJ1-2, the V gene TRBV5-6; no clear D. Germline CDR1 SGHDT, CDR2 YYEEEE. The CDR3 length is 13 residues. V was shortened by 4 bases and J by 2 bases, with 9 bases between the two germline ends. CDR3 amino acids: CASSRTTNYGYTF. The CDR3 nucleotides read TGTGCCAGCAGCAGGACTACGAACTATGGCTACACCTTC. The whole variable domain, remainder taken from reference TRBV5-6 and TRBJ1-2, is DAGVTQSPTHLIKTRGQQVTLRCSPKSGHDTVSWYQQALGQGPQFIFQYYEEEERQRGNFPDRFSGHQFPNYSSELNVNALLLGDSALYLCASSRTTNYGYTFGSGTRLTVV.

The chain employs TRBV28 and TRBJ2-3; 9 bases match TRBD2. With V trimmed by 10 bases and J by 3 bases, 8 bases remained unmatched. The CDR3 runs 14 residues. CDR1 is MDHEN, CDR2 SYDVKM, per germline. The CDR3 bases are TGTGCCAACCATAGCGGGAGAAGAACAGATACGCAGTATTTT. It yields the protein CANHSGRRTDTQYF.